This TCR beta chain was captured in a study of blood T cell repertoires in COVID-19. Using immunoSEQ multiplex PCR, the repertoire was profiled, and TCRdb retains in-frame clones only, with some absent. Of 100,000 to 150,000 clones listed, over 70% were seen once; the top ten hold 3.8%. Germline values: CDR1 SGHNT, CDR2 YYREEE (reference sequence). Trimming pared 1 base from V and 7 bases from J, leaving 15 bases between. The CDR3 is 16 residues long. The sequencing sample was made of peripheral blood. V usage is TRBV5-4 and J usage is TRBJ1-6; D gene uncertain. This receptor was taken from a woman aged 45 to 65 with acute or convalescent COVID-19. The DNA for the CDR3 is TGTGCCAGCAGCTTGAGAGTGGGAGTAGGCAATTCACCCCTCCACTTT. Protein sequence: CASSLRVGVGNSPLHF.